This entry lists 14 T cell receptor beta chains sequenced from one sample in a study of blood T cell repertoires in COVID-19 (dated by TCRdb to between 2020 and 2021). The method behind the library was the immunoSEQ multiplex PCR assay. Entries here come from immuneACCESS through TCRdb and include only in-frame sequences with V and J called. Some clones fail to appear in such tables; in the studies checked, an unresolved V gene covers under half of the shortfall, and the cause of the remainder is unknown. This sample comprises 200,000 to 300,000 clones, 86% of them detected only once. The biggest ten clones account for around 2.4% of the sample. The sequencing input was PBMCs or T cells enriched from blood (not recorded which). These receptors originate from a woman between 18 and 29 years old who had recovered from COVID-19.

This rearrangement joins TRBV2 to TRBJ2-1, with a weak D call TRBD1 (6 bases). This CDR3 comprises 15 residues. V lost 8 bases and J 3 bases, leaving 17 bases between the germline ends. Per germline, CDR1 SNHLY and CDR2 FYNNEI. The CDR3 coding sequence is TGTGCCAGCCTTACCCCACAGGGCTTCTACAATGAGCAGTTCTTC. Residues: CASLTPQGFYNEQFF.

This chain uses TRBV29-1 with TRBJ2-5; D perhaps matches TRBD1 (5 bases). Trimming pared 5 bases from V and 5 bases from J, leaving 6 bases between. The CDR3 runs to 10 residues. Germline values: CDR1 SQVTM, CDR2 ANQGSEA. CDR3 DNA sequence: TGCAGCGTTCCAGGGGAGACCCAGTACTTC. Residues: CSVPGETQYF. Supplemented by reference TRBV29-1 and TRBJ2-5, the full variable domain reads SAVISQKPSRDICQRGTSLTIQCQVDSQVTMMFWYRQQPGQSLTLIATANQGSEATYESGFVIDKFPISRPNLTFSTLTVSNMSPEDSSIYLCSVPGETQYFGPGTRLLVL.

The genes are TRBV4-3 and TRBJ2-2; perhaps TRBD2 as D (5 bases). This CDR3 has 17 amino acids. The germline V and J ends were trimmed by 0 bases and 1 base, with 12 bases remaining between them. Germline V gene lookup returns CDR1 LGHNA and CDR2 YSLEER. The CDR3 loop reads CASSQDMSGLNTGELFF. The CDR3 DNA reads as TGCGCCAGCAGCCAAGATATGTCCGGACTGAACACCGGGGAGCTGTTTTTT.

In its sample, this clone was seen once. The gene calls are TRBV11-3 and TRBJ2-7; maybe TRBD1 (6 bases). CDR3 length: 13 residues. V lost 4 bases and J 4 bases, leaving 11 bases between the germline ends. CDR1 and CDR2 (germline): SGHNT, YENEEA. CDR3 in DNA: TGTGCCAGCAGCTCCCGGGACAAATACGAGCAGTACTTC. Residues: CASSSRDKYEQYF.

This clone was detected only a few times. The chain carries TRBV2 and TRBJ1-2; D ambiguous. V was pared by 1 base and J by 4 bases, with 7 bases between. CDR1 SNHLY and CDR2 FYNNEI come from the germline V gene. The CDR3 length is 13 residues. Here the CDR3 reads CASSEGHPYGYTF. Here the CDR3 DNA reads TGTGCCAGCAGTGAAGGACACCCCTATGGCTACACCTTC.

The CDR3 loop is CASSSLAGSYEQYF. CDR3 nucleotides: TGCGCCAGCAGCAGTCTAGCGGGTTCCTACGAGCAGTACTTC. The chain has TRBV5-1 and TRBJ2-7; 8 nucleotides align to TRBD2. The CDR3 is 14 amino acids. Germline loops: CDR1 SGHRS, CDR2 YFSETQ. Germline trimming cut 4 bases from V and 1 base from J; bases unmatched to any gene: 4.

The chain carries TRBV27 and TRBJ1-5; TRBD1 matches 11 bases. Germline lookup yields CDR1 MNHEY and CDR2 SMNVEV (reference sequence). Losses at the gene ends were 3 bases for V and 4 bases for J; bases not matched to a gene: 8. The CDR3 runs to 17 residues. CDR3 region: CASSFATGTGGNQPQHF. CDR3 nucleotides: TGTGCCAGCAGTTTCGCGACCGGGACAGGGGGTAATCAGCCCCAGCATTTT.

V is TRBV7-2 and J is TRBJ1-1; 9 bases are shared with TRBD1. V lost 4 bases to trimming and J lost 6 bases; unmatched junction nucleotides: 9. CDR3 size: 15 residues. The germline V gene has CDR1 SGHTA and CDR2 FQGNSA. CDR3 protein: CASSSRPGQGAEAFF. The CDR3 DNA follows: TGTGCCAGCAGCTCCCGCCCGGGACAGGGTGCTGAAGCTTTCTTT.

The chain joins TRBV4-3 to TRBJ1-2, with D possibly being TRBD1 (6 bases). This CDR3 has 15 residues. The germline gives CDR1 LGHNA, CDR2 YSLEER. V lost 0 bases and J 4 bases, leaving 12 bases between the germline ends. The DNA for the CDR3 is TGCGCCAGCAGCCAAGATGATCAGGGGTTCTATGGCTACACCTTC. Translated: CASSQDDQGFYGYTF.

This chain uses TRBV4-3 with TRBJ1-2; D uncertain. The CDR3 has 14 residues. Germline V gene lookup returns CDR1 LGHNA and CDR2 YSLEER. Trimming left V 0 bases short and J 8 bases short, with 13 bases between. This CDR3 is CASSQDRSRRGYTF. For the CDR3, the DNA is TGCGCCAGCAGCCAAGATCGGTCGAGGAGAGGCTACACCTTC.

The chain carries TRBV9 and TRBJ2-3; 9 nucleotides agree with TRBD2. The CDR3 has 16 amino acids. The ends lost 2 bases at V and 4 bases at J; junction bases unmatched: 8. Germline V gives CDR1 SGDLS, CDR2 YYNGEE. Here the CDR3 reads CASSVPSSGGPDTQYF. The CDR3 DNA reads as TGTGCCAGCAGCGTCCCTTCGAGCGGGGGGCCAGATACGCAGTATTTT. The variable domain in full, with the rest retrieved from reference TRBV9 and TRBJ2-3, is DSGVTQTPKHLITATGQRVTLRCSPRSGDLSVYWYQQSLDQGLQFLIQYYNGEERAKGNILERFSAQQFPDLHSELNLSSLELGDSALYFCASSVPSSGGPDTQYFGPGTRLTVL.

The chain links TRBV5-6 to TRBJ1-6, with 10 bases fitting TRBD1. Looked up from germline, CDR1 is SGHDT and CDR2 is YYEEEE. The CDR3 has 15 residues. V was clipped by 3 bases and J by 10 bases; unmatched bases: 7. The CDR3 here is CASSSYGTGESPLHF. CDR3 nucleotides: TGTGCCAGCAGCTCCTACGGGACAGGGGAATCACCCCTCCACTTT.

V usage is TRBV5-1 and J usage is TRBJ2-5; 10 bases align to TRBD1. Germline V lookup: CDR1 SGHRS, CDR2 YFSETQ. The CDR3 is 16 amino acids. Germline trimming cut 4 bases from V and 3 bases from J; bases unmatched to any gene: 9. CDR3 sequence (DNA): TGCGCCAGCAGCCCAGAGCGACAGGGGGCGGAAGAGACCCAGTACTTC. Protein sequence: CASSPERQGAEETQYF.

The CDR3, as DNA: TGTGCCAGTAGTCCGAGACAGGGCGAATTTGGGAACACTGAAGCTTTCTTT. Translated, it gives CASSPRQGEFGNTEAFF. The chain joins TRBV19 to TRBJ1-1; 7 bases line up with TRBD1. CDR1 is LNHDA and CDR2 is SQIVND in the germline V gene (reference sequence). After removal of 5 bases from V and 1 base from J, the junction contained 13 bases not matched to a gene. CDR3 length equals 17 residues. Looking up the rest from reference TRBV19 and TRBJ1-1 gives the full variable domain: DGGITQSPKYLFRKEGQNVTLSCEQNLNHDAMYWYRQDPGQGLRLIYYSQIVNDFQKGDIAEGYSVSREKKESFPLTVTSAQKNPTAFYLCASSPRQGEFGNTEAFFGQGTRLTVV.